This T cell receptor beta chain was sequenced for a study of T cell changes during pregnancy in multiple sclerosis. This clone was seen just once. Here immunoSEQ multiplex PCR was the method, and the copy in TCRdb shows in-frame clones only, minus some. The repertoire has roughly 39,000 clones, more than 90% of them found once; the top ten carry 12%. Per germline, CDR1 MNHEY and CDR2 SMNVEV (reference sequence). This CDR3 region has 15 residues. V was shortened by 0 bases and J by 4 bases, with 10 bases between the two germline ends. The sequencing used CD8+ T cells from peripheral blood mononuclear cells, collected after pregnancy. This chain joins TRBV27 and TRBJ1-5, with a tentative D call TRBD1 (5 bases). This receptor was obtained from a female donor with multiple sclerosis, enrolled in a pregnancy study. DNA for the CDR3: TGTGCCAGCAGTTTATCGGCCAGGGTGAATCAGCCCCAGCATTTT. Amino acid sequence: CASSLSARVNQPQHF.